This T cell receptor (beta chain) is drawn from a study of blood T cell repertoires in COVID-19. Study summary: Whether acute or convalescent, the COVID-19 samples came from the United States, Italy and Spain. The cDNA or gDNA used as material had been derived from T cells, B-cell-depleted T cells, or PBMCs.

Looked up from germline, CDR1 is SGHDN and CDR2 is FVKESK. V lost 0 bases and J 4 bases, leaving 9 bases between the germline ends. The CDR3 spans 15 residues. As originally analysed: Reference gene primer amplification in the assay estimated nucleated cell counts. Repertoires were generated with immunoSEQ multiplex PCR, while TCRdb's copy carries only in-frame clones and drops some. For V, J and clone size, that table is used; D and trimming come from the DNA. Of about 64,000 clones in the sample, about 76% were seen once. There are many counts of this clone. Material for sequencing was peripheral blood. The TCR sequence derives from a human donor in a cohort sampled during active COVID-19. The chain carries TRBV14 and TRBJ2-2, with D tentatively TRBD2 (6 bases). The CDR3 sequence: CASSQDFGGTGELFF. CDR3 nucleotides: TGTGCCAGCAGCCAAGATTTCGGGGGCACCGGGGAGCTGTTTTTT.